Listed below are T cell receptor beta chains from one sample, sequenced in a study of blood T cell repertoires in COVID-19. Profiling relied on immunoSEQ multiplex PCR, and the TCRdb table lists in-frame clones only, not all of them. The sample includes 150,000 to 200,000 clones, roughly nine tenths of them seen just once. Sequences were obtained from peripheral blood. The source of these receptors is a human donor in a cohort sampled during active COVID-19. Each CDR3 is given with its conserved first and last residue. D genes are given only for firm matches. For some rows the clone size is stated as once, few or many, or as a class when expanded; others skip it.

once | TRBD1 | TRBJ1-4 | TRBV5-1 | TGCGCCAGCAGCGTGACAGGGACCGCAACTAATGAAAAACTGTTTTTT | CASSVTGTATNEKLFF
- | TRBD2 | TRBJ2-3 | TRBV24-1 | TGTGCCACCCATTCAGAGAGTAGCGGGAGGTTCCGTCGTACAGATACGCAGTATTTT | CATHSESSGRFRRTDTQYF
- | - | TRBJ2-1 | TRBV21-1 | TGTGCCAGCAGCTCCGAGCGGGAGAGGGGCAATGAGCAGTTCTTC | CASSSERERGNEQFF
- | - | TRBJ2-7 | TRBV5-1 | TGCGCCAGCAGCTTGGGACAAAACTACGAGCAGTACTTC | CASSLGQNYEQYF
- | - | TRBJ2-7 | TRBV2 | TGTGCCAGCAGGGTTAGCTCCTACGAGCAGTACTTC | CASRVSSYEQYF
- | - | TRBJ1-4 | TRBV10-1 | TGCGCCAGCAGTTCCTGCGGTGTCGCAACTAATGAAAAACTGTTTTTT | CASSSCGVATNEKLFF
once | TRBD1 | TRBJ1-5 | TRBV6-2/TRBV6-3 | TGTGCCAGCAGTTTAGACAGGGCCGCTGGGCAGCCCCAGCATTTT | CASSLDRAAGQPQHF
- | - | TRBJ1-2 | TRBV5-5 | TGTGCCAGCAGCTTAGGGGGGGCCGTTTATGGCTACACCTTC | CASSLGGAVYGYTF
- | - | TRBJ2-1 | TRBV3-1/TRBV3-2 | TGTGCCAGCAGCCAAGTACCGTCGGACTCGCAGTTCTTC | CASSQVPSDSQFF
- | TRBD2 | TRBJ2-2 | TRBV19 | TGTGCCAGCCGTATAGGACTAGCGGGGATGACCGGGGAGCTGTTTTTT | CASRIGLAGMTGELFF
few | - | TRBJ1-1 | TRBV4-2 | TGTGCCAGCAGCTACCGGGCTGGGGGGGACACTGAAGCTTTCTTT | CASSYRAGGDTEAFF
- | - | TRBJ1-1 | TRBV6-5 | TGTGCCAGCAGTTACTCGGTTAGGAACACTGAAGCTTTCTTT | CASSYSVRNTEAFF
- | - | TRBJ2-1 | TRBV11-1 | TGTGCCAGCAGCTTATCCGGGGTCAATGAGCAGTTCTTC | CASSLSGVNEQFF
- | TRBD2 | TRBJ2-5 | TRBV6-5 | TGTGCCAGCAGACTAGCGGCTCAAGAGACCCAGTACTTC | CASRLAAQETQYF
- | - | TRBJ2-2 | TRBV30 | TGTGCCTGGAGTGGACAGAACACCGGGGAGCTGTTTTTT | CAWSGQNTGELFF
- | - | TRBJ1-1 | TRBV2 | TGTGCCAGCAGTGAGCGGGTGGGAAGAAACACTGAAGCTTTCTTT | CASSERVGRNTEAFF
- | - | TRBJ2-7 | TRBV11-2 | TGTGCCAGCAGCTTAGACATGCTGCGCGAGCAGTACTTC | CASSLDMLREQYF
- | - | TRBJ1-5 | TRBV7-9 | TGTGCCAGCAGCTTAGACTATCAGCCCCAGCATTTT | CASSLDYQPQHF
- | TRBD1 | TRBJ2-5 | TRBV29-1 | TGCAGCGTTGAAAGACAGGGGGCGGGAGATCGTCCAAAGACCCAGTACTTC | CSVERQGAGDRPKTQYF
once | TRBD2 | TRBJ2-3 | TRBV4-3 | TGCGCCAGCAGCAGACGATCACTAGCGGGGGGTAGCACAGATACGCAGTATTTT | CASSRRSLAGGSTDTQYF
- | TRBD1 | TRBJ1-5 | TRBV28 | TGTGCCCTAGGAGGGGGCTATCAGCCCCAGCATTTT | CALGGGYQPQHF
- | TRBD2 | TRBJ2-2 | TRBV3-1/TRBV3-2 | TGTGCCAGCAGCCCGAGACTAGCGGGAGTCACCGGGGAGCTGTTTTTT | CASSPRLAGVTGELFF